One and the same sample provided the 25 T cell receptor beta chains below, sequenced in a study of cytomegalovirus exposure and HLA in healthy donors. It was with 60 Vbeta and 13 Jbeta primers that the PCR ran. TCRdb's table, derived via immunoSEQ multiplex PCR, lists solely in-frame clones and lacks some. The repertoire table contains about 84,000 clones. Specimen: PBMCs. These receptors were taken from a man aged 50 or older in good health and CMV-seronegative.

The chain recombines TRBV12-5 with TRBJ1-2, with D perhaps TRBD1 (6 bases). Germline values: CDR1 LGHNT, CDR2 FRNRAP. This CDR3 comprises 18 residues. The germline V and J ends were trimmed by 0 bases and 0 bases, with 17 bases remaining between them. CDR3 DNA: TGTGCTAGTGGTTTGGTCCCCCCCCTCGGACAGACTAACTATGGCTACACCTTC. Protein: CASGLVPPLGQTNYGYTF.

As DNA, the CDR3 is TGTGCCAGCAGTTTATCGGTCGGGAGTAATGAAAAACTGTTTTTT. Its protein product is CASSLSVGSNEKLFF. V is TRBV27 and J is TRBJ1-4, with D hard to call. Germline assignment: CDR1 MNHEY and CDR2 SMNVEV (reference sequence). Trimming took 0 bases from V and 4 from J, leaving 9 bases between them. The length of the CDR3 is 15 residues.

This chain uses TRBV29-1 with TRBJ1-2, with 7 bases fitting TRBD1. CDR1 is SQVTM, CDR2 ANQGSEA, per germline. CDR3 length: 14 amino acids. The trim removed 5 bases at V and 7 bases at J, leaving 13 bases unmatched. As DNA, the CDR3 is TGCAGCGTTCTGGGGACAGACAATCGGGGTGGCTACACCTTC. This sequence encodes CSVLGTDNRGGYTF.

CDR3 sequence: CASSPPDRYSGNTIYF. The CDR3 DNA reads TGTGCCAGCAGCCCGCCGGACAGATACTCTGGAAACACCATATATTTT. The rearrangement links TRBV13 to TRBJ1-3; maybe TRBD1 (6 bases). CDR1 and CDR2 from the germline V gene are PRHDT and FYEKMQ (reference sequence). The germline V and J ends were trimmed by 5 bases and 0 bases, with 14 bases remaining between them. CDR3 length: 16 amino acids. Full variable domain (outside the CDR3, taken from reference TRBV13 and TRBJ1-3): AAGVIQSPRHLIKEKRETATLKCYPIPRHDTVYWYQQGPGQDPQFLISFYEKMQSDKGSIPDRFSAQQFSDYHSELNMSSLELGDSALYFCASSPPDRYSGNTIYFGEGSWLTVV.

The rearrangement uses TRBV4-3 and TRBJ1-3; D remains unclear. The germline V gene encodes CDR1 LGHNA and CDR2 YSLEER. This CDR3 has 15 residues. Deletions cut 0 bases from V and 0 bases from J, with 6 bases between. The CDR3 DNA reads TGCGCCAGCAGCCAAGATATCCCCTCTGGAAACACCATATATTTT. Its translation: CASSQDIPSGNTIYF.

The chain employs TRBV20-1 and TRBJ1-2; no firm D call. V was pared by 5 bases and J by 2 bases, with 6 bases between. Germline CDR1 DFQATT, CDR2 SNEGSKA (reference sequence). The CDR3 sequence is 11 residues long. CDR3 sequence: CSAGGNYGYTF. The CDR3 DNA reads as TGCAGTGCTGGCGGGAACTATGGCTACACCTTC.

As to this clone: Other nucleotide sequences in the sample specify the same CDR3. This chain uses TRBV6-5 with TRBJ2-7, with 11 bases identical to TRBD1. J lost 3 bases, V lost 0 bases, and 1 base had no gene match. The CDR3 contains 15 residues. Germline V lookup: CDR1 MNHEY, CDR2 SVGAGI. The CDR3 sequence is CASSYSGQGDYEQYF. The CDR3 DNA sequence: TGTGCCAGCAGTTACTCGGGACAGGGGGACTACGAGCAGTACTTC.

This chain links TRBV2 with TRBJ1-2; TRBD1 matches 8 bases. The trim removed 6 bases at V and 4 bases at J, leaving 10 bases unmatched. Germline-derived CDR1 and CDR2 are SNHLY and FYNNEI. The length of the CDR3 is 15 residues. CDR3 bases: TGTGCCAGCAGCCGGGGACAGGCAATACTCTATGGCTACACCTTC. This gives the protein CASSRGQAILYGYTF. Filled out from reference TRBV2 and TRBJ1-2, the complete variable domain reads EPEVTQTPSHQVTQMGQEVILRCVPISNHLYFYWYRQILGQKVEFLVSFYNNEISEKSEIFDDQFSVERPDGSNFTLKIRSTKLEDSAMYFCASSRGQAILYGYTFGSGTRLTVV.

J is TRBJ2-3 and V is TRBV5-1; TRBD1 agrees at 7 bases. V dropped 3 bases and J dropped 5; count of bases not matched to a gene: 9. The V gene's germline CDR1 is SGHRS and CDR2 YFSETQ. The CDR3 covers 15 residues. The CDR3 loop reads CASSSSGGTQDTQYF. The CDR3 coding sequence is TGCGCCAGCAGCTCGTCAGGGGGTACCCAAGATACGCAGTATTTT.

V and J are TRBV9 and TRBJ2-1; 11 bases agree with TRBD2. V lost 3 bases and J lost 2; bases outside the gene matches: 10. This CDR3 has 18 residues. Germline V gives CDR1 SGDLS, CDR2 YYNGEE. DNA for the CDR3: TGTGCCAGCAGCGGGGAGGCTAGCGGGGGGAGCGCCTACAATGAGCAGTTCTTC. Encoded protein: CASSGEASGGSAYNEQFF.

The chain links TRBV11-1 to TRBJ2-1; D is undetermined. The V end was cut by 5 bases, the J end by 0 bases, with 11 bases between. The CDR3 runs 15 residues. Germline-derived CDR1 and CDR2 are SGHAT and FQDESV (reference sequence). CDR3 bases: TGTGCCAGCAGCGCCGGGTGGAGCTCCTACAATGAGCAGTTCTTC. Protein sequence: CASSAGWSSYNEQFF.

This rearrangement joins TRBV14 to TRBJ2-7; possible D gene TRBD2, 5 bases. Germline V gives CDR1 SGHDN, CDR2 FVKESK. CDR3 length equals 16 residues. Trimming stripped 0 bases from V and 0 bases from J, with 12 bases between. In DNA form, the CDR3 reads TGTGCCAGCAGCCAAGACTATAGCGCTAGCTCCTACGAGCAGTACTTC. This sequence encodes CASSQDYSASSYEQYF.

This chain joins TRBV11-2 and TRBJ2-1; tentative D call: TRBD1 (5 bases). The CDR3 length is 13 residues. The V end was cut by 1 base, the J end by 5 bases, with 6 bases between. Looked up from germline, CDR1 is SGHAT and CDR2 is FQNNGV. The CDR3 DNA follows: TGTGCCAGCAGCTTAGGACAGAACAATGAGCAGTTCTTC. As protein: CASSLGQNNEQFF.

The chain combines TRBV7-2 with TRBJ2-1; 9 positions agree with TRBD2. V was pared by 5 bases and J by 3 bases, with 2 bases of the junction left unmatched. CDR3 size: 14 residues. Germline V gives CDR1 SGHTA, CDR2 FQGNSA. CDR3 sequence (DNA): TGTGCCAGCAGCATTAGCGGGGGCTACAATGAGCAGTTCTTC. Residues: CASSISGGYNEQFF.

V gene TRBV10-3 combines with J gene TRBJ2-3; TRBD2 aligns across 11 bases. Germline V gene sequence: CDR1 ENHRY, CDR2 SYGVKD. The CDR3 loop spans 17 amino acids. J was trimmed by 2 bases and V by 6 bases; bases with no gene match: 10. CDR3 protein: CAISRVSGGDITDTQYF. DNA of the CDR3: TGTGCCATCAGCCGTGTTAGCGGGGGGGACATCACAGATACGCAGTATTTT.

The chain recombines TRBV28 with TRBJ1-2, with TRBD1 as a possible D gene (6 bases). CDR3 size: 14 residues. V dropped 4 bases and J dropped 7 bases, with 16 bases sitting between them. Germline lookup yields CDR1 MDHEN and CDR2 SYDVKM. Here the CDR3 DNA reads TGTGCCAGCAGTTGGAGGACAGCACACGGTGGCTACACCTTC. This sequence encodes CASSWRTAHGGYTF.

This chain connects TRBV18 to TRBJ1-2, with unresolved D. The V and J ends lost 0 bases and 6 bases respectively, with 14 bases between them. The CDR3 runs 15 residues. Germline assignment: CDR1 KGHSH and CDR2 LQKENI. CDR3 nucleotide sequence: TGTGCCAGCTCACCACCAACCAATCCGAGCGATGGCTACACCTTC. Its translation: CASSPPTNPSDGYTF.

The CDR3 DNA reads TGCGCCAGCAGCTTCACCGGGACAGCGAACACCGGGGAGCTGTTTTTT. Encoded protein: CASSFTGTANTGELFF. The chain uses TRBV5-1 and TRBJ2-2, with 7 bases fitting TRBD1. The CDR3 contains 16 residues. Trimming at V came to 2 bases and at J to 0 bases, leaving 4 bases not matched to a gene. CDR1 is SGHRS, CDR2 YFSETQ, per germline.

The V gene is TRBV5-1, the J gene TRBJ1-1; tentative D call: TRBD1 (5 bases). V lost 4 bases and J 1 base, leaving 29 bases between the germline ends. The CDR3 totals 20 residues. Germline V lookup: CDR1 SGHRS, CDR2 YFSETQ. This chain's CDR3 is CASSPRGAVLTFYENTEAFF. DNA of the CDR3: TGCGCCAGCAGCCCAAGGGGCGCGGTCCTGACTTTTTACGAGAACACTGAAGCTTTCTTT.

The chain recombines TRBV4-1 with TRBJ1-5, with 9 bases that match TRBD1. This CDR3 is 14 amino acids long. Losses at the gene ends were 4 bases for V and 2 bases for J; bases not matched to a gene: 0. Germline CDR1 reads MGHRA; CDR2 reads YSYEKL. DNA for the CDR3: TGCGCCAGCAGCCGGACAGGGGGCAATCAGCCCCAGCATTTT. Translating gives CASSRTGGNQPQHF.

The chain is built from TRBV28 and TRBJ1-4, with 7 positions matching TRBD1. The CDR3 spans 17 residues. CDR1 and CDR2 (germline): MDHEN, SYDVKM. V trimming: 6 bases; J trimming: 7 bases; junction bases outside the gene matches: 17. CDR3 residues: CASRRKALQGKGEKLFF. CDR3 DNA sequence: TGTGCCAGCAGGCGCAAGGCCCTACAGGGGAAGGGTGAAAAACTGTTTTTT.

The chain uses TRBV14 and TRBJ1-4; the match to TRBD1 covers 7 bases. The CDR3 totals 15 residues. Germline values: CDR1 SGHDN, CDR2 FVKESK. V dropped 4 bases and J dropped 8; count of bases not matched to a gene: 10. Written as DNA, the CDR3 is TGTGCCAGCAGCCCCCGCACAGGGGCAGGGGAAAAACTGTTTTTT. Translating gives CASSPRTGAGEKLFF.

The chain joins TRBV10-1 to TRBJ1-5; unclear D gene. The germline gives CDR1 WNHNN, CDR2 SYGVQD (reference sequence). The germline V and J ends were trimmed by 6 bases and 5 bases, with 5 bases remaining between them. This CDR3 is 11 amino acids long. CDR3 loop: CASRRDQPQHF. DNA for the CDR3: TGCGCCAGCAGGAGGGATCAGCCCCAGCATTTT.

The chain links TRBV18 to TRBJ1-1; a possible D gene is TRBD1 (5 bases). The CDR3 spans 12 residues. Trimming stripped 7 bases from V and 7 bases from J, with 13 bases between. CDR1 KGHSH and CDR2 LQKENI come from the germline V gene. CDR3 region: CASFRQSDEAFF. CDR3 DNA: TGTGCCAGCTTTAGACAGTCCGATGAAGCTTTCTTT.

The J gene is TRBJ2-7, the V gene TRBV13, with a weak D call TRBD2 (6 bases). Trimming pared 6 bases from V and 4 bases from J, leaving 13 bases between. This CDR3 has 13 residues. Germline values: CDR1 PRHDT, CDR2 FYEKMQ (reference sequence). The CDR3 sequence: CASRFRGSYEQYF. The CDR3 nucleotides read TGTGCCAGCAGATTCCGGGGGTCTTACGAGCAGTACTTC.